Presented here are 5 T cell receptor beta chains from one specimen sequenced in a study of T cells in Graves' hyperthyroidism and ophthalmopathy. RNA transcripts gave rise to amplified TCR beta CDR3 regions. Initially, a first-round RT-PCR of the TCR CDR3 employed the HTBI primer set. TCRdb itself ran the multiplex PCR reads through MiXCR, one entry per CDR3 protein. Here the sample spans 560,000 or so distinct CDR3 sequences, about 20% being singletons. Sequenced material: blood. These receptors were collected from a man aged 40-50 years with Graves' ophthalmopathy.

This clonotype was recorded at least ten times. This sequence joins TRBV20-1 and TRBJ1-2; D might be TRBD1 (5 bases). The CDR3 length is 13 residues. Germline lookup yields CDR1 DFQATT and CDR2 SNEGSKA (reference sequence). Trimming took off 4 bases at V and 5 bases at J, with 14 bases between the two ends. The CDR3 sequence is CSATSPRQYGYTF. CDR3 sequence (DNA): TGCAGTGCTACTTCACCTAGACAGTATGGCTACACCTTC.

Details on this clonotype: This could be a read error, since a much larger clone is one nucleotide away. This chain uses TRBV13 with TRBJ2-2; a weak D match, TRBD1 (7 bases). Germline V gives CDR1 PRHDT, CDR2 FYEKMQ (reference sequence). Trimming pared 5 bases from V and 7 bases from J, leaving 8 bases between. The CDR3 runs 12 residues. CDR3: CASSQGGGELFF. The CDR3 coding sequence is TGTGCCAGCAGCCAGGGGGGCGGGGAGCTGTTTTTT.

The genes are TRBV5-4 and TRBJ1-3; weak D call: TRBD1 (5 bases). In germline, CDR1 is SGHNT, CDR2 YYREEE (reference sequence). V gave up 2 bases and J gave up 4 bases, with 16 bases separating them. The CDR3 is 16 residues long. This CDR3 is CASSFGTQTRGNTIYF. The CDR3 nucleotides read TGTGCCAGCAGCTTTGGGACCCAAACAAGGGGAAACACCATATATTTT. The full variable domain, completed using reference TRBV5-4 and TRBJ1-3, is ETGVTQSPTHLIKTRGQQVTLRCSSQSGHNTVSWYQQALGQGPQFIFQYYREEENGRGNFPPRFSGLQFPNYSSELNVNALELDDSALYLCASSFGTQTRGNTIYFGEGSWLTVV.

This chain joins TRBV27 and TRBJ1-2, with 9 bases fitting TRBD1. The CDR3 length is 16 residues. Germline-derived CDR1 and CDR2 are MNHEY and SMNVEV (reference sequence). The junction had 14 bases not matched to a gene; V was cut back by 5 bases and J by 7 bases. The CDR3 bases are TGTGCCAGCAGTCCTCGTCTGGGACAGGGTCCCGGTGGCTACACCTTC. It specifies CASSPRLGQGPGGYTF.

This clonotype has at least ten counts. The CDR3, as DNA: TGTGCCAGCAGCCCTGGACAGTATGGCTACACCTTC. Amino acid sequence: CASSPGQYGYTF. The gene calls are TRBV7-2 and TRBJ1-2, with D tentatively TRBD1 (6 bases). The CDR3 is made up of 12 amino acids. Trimming pared 5 bases from V and 5 bases from J, leaving 9 bases between. CDR1 is SGHTA, CDR2 FQGNSA, per germline.